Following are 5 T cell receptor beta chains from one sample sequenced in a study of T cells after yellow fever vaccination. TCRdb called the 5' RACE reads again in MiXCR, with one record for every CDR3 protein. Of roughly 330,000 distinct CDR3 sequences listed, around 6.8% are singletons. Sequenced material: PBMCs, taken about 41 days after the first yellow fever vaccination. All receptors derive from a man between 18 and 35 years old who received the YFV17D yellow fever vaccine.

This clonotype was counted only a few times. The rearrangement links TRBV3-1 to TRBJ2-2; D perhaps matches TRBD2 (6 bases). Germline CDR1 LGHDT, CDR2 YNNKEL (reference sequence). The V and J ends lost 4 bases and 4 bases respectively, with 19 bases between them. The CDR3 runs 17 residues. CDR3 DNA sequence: TGTGCCAGCAGCCGAGCGCAGCCGGGACTGAGCACCGGGGAGCTGTTTTTT. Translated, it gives CASSRAQPGLSTGELFF.

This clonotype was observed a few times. CDR3 protein: CASSHPSGGAQETQYF. DNA of the CDR3: TGCGCCAGCAGCCACCCTAGCGGGGGGGCCCAAGAGACCCAGTACTTC. The chain joins TRBV4-1 to TRBJ2-5, with TRBD2 matching 12 bases. Germline V gene sequence: CDR1 MGHRA, CDR2 YSYEKL. CDR3 size: 16 residues. V gave up 3 bases and J gave up 1 base; unmatched junction bases: 3.

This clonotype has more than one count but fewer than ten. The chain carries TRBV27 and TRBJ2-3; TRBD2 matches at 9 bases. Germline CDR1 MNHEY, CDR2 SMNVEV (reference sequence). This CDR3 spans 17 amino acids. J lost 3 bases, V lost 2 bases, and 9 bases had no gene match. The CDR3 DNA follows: TGTGCCAGCAGTTTACCAGCGGGGGGCAGGGGTACAGATACGCAGTATTTT. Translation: CASSLPAGGRGTDTQYF.

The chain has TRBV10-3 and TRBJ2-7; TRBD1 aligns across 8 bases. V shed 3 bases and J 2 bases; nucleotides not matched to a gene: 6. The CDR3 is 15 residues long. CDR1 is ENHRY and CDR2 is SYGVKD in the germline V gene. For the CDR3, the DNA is TGTGCCATCAGTGATCGAACAGGGGGTCCCTACGAGCAGTACGTC. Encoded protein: CAISDRTGGPYEQYV.

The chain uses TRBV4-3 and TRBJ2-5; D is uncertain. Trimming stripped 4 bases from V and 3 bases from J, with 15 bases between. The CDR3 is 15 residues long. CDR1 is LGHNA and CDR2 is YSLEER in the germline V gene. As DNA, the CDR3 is TGCGCCAGCAGCCTAGGTGGGGTTCAGGAAGAGACCCAGTACTTC. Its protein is CASSLGGVQEETQYF.